This T cell receptor beta chain emerged from a study of T-cell reconstitution after alpha-beta-depleted transplantation in children. Study-wide results and limits: Diversity of TCRbeta at day 60 was high in some patients, arising from surviving recipient T cells and thymic progenitors. When one year had passed after transplant, most T-cell counts and diversity came from newly produced T cells. Several hundred expanded graft clones reportedly were the source of alpha-beta T cells about two months after transplant.

The CDR3 runs 15 residues. Germline V CDR1 and CDR2: MGHRA, YSYEKL. Trimming took off 6 bases at V and 4 bases at J, with 17 bases between the two ends. With respect to this clonotype: Its antigen remains unknown.

Researchers prepared the TCRbeta library using unique molecular identifiers, the study reports. TCRdb fed the PCR reads into MiXCR, producing one record per CDR3 protein. In the table there are about 980,000 distinct CDR3 sequences, about 26% of which are singletons. The chain carries TRBV4-1 and TRBJ2-3, with D possibly called TRBD1 or TRBD2 (5 bases each). This material consisted of PBMCs, mostly from graft donor cells, taken 360 days after TCRalphabeta/CD19-depleted stem cell transplant. This receptor was obtained from a boy younger than two who had a stem cell transplant for SCID, so the T cells may come from the graft donor. The CDR3 spells CASSRSGQPPDTQYF. In DNA, the CDR3 is TGCGCCAGCAGTCGTTCGGGGCAACCACCAGATACGCAGTATTTT.